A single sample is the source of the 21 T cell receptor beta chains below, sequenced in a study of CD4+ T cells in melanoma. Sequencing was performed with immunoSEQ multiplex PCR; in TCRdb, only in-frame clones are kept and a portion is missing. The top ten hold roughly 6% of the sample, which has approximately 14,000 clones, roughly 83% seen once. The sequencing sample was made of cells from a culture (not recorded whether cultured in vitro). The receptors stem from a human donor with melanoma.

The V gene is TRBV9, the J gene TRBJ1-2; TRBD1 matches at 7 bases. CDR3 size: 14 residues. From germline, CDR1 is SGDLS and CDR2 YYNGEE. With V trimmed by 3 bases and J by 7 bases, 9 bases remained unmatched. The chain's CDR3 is CASSADRSLGGYTF. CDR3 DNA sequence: TGTGCCAGCAGCGCGGACAGGTCGCTTGGTGGCTACACCTTC.

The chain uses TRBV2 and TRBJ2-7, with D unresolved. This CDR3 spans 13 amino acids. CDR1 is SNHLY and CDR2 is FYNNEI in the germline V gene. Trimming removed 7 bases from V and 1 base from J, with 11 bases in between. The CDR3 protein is CASTYPISYEQYF. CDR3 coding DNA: TGTGCCAGCACATATCCCATTTCCTACGAGCAGTACTTC.

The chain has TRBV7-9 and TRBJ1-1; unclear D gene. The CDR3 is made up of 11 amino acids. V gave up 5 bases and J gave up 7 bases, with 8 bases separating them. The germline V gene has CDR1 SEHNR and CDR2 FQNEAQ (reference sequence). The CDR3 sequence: CASSLTVEAFF. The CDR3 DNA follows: TGTGCCAGCAGCCTGACGGTTGAAGCTTTCTTT. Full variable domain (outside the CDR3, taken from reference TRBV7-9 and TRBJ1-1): DTGVSQNPRHKITKRGQNVTFRCDPISEHNRLYWYRQTLGQGPEFLTYFQNEAQLEKSRLLSDRFSAERPKGSFSTLEIQRTEQGDSAMYLCASSLTVEAFFGQGTRLTVV.

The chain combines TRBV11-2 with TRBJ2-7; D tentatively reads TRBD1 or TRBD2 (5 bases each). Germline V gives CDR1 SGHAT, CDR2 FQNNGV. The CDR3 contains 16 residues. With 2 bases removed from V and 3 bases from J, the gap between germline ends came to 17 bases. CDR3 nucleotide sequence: TGTGCCAGCAGCTTAAGAGGCCGGGACCCCTACTACGAGCAGTACTTC. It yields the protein CASSLRGRDPYYEQYF.

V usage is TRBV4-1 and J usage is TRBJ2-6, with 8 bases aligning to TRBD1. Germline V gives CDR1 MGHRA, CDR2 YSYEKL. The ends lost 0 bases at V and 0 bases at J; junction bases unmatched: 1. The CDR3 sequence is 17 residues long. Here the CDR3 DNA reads TGCGCCAGCAGCCAAGACAGGGGGCTCTCTGGGGCCAACGTCCTGACTTTC. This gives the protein CASSQDRGLSGANVLTF.

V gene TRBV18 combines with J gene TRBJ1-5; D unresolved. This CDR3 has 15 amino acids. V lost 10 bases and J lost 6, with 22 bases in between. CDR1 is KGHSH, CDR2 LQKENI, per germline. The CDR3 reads CATAAHRDLSQPQHF. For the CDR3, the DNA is TGTGCCACCGCTGCGCACCGTGACCTATCTCAGCCCCAGCATTTT.

In nucleotides, the CDR3 is TGTGCCAGCAGCCACCTGATAACAGGGGTCCAAACCGGGGAGCTGTTTTTT. This sequence encodes CASSHLITGVQTGELFF. The chain joins TRBV7-9 to TRBJ2-2, with TRBD1 identical over 7 bases. CDR3 length equals 17 residues. Per germline, CDR1 SEHNR and CDR2 FQNEAQ (reference sequence). V was clipped by 5 bases and J by 5 bases; unmatched bases: 14.

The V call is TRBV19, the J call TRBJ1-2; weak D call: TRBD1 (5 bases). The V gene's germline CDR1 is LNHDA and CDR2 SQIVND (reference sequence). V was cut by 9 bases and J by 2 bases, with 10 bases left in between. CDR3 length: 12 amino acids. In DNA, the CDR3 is TGTGCCAGCGCCGACAGAAACTATGGCTACACCTTC. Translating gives CASADRNYGYTF.

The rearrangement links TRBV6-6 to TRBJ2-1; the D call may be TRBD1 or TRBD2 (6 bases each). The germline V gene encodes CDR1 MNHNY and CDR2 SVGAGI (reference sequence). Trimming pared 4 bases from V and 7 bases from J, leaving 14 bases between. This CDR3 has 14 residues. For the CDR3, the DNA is TGTGCCAGCAGTTTGCCCGGGGGCCGGAATGAGCAGTTCTTC. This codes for CASSLPGGRNEQFF.

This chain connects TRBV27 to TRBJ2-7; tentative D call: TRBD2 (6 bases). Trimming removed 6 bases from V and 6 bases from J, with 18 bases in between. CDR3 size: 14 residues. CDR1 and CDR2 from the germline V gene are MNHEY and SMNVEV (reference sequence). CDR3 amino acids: CASRGGPTLREQYF. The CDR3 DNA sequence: TGTGCCAGCAGGGGGGGACCGACTCTACGCGAGCAGTACTTC.

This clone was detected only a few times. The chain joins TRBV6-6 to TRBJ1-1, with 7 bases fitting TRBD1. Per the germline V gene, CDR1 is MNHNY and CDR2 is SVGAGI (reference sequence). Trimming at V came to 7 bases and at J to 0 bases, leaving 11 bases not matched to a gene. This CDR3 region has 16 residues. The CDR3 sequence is CASNHVRTGLNTEAFF. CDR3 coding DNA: TGTGCCAGCAACCATGTTAGGACAGGACTGAACACTGAAGCTTTCTTT.

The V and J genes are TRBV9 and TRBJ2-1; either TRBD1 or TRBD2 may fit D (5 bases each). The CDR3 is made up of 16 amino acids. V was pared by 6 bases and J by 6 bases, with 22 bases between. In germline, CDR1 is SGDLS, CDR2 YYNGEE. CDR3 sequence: CASNRDALEGSNEQFF. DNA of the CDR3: TGTGCCAGCAACCGGGACGCCCTAGAAGGGTCCAATGAGCAGTTCTTC. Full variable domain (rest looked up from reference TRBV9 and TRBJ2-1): DSGVTQTPKHLITATGQRVTLRCSPRSGDLSVYWYQQSLDQGLQFLIQYYNGEERAKGNILERFSAQQFPDLHSELNLSSLELGDSALYFCASNRDALEGSNEQFFGPGTRLTVL.

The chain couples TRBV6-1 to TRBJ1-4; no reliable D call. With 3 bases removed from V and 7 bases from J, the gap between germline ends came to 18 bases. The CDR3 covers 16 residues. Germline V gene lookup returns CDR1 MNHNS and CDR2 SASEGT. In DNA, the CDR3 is TGTGCCAGCAGTGACAGTTTCGGAGACGTTAGTGAAAAACTGTTTTTT. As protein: CASSDSFGDVSEKLFF.

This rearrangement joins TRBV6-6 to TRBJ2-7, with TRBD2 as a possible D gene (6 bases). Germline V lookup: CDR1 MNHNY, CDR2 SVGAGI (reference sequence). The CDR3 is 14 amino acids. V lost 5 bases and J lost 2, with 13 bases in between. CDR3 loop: CASSLGDSTYEQYF. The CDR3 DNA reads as TGTGCCAGCAGTCTAGGGGACTCGACCTACGAGCAGTACTTC.

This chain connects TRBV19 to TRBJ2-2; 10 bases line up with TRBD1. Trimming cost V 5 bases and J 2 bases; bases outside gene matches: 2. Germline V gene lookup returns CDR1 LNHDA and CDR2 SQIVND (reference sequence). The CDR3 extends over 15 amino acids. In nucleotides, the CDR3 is TGTGCCAGTAGTTTGACAGGGGGCAACACCGGGGAGCTGTTTTTT. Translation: CASSLTGGNTGELFF.

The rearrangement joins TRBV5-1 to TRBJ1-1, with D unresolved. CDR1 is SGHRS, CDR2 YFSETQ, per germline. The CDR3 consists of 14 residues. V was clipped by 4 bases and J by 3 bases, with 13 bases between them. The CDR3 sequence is CASSPSGIDTEAFF. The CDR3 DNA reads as TGCGCCAGCAGCCCCAGCGGGATTGACACTGAAGCTTTCTTT.

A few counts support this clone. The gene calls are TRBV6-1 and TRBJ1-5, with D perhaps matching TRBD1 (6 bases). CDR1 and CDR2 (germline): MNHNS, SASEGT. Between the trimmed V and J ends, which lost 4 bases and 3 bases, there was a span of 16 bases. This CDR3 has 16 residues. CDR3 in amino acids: CASSANPDRFNQPQHF. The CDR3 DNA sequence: TGTGCCAGCAGTGCCAACCCCGACAGGTTCAATCAGCCCCAGCATTTT.

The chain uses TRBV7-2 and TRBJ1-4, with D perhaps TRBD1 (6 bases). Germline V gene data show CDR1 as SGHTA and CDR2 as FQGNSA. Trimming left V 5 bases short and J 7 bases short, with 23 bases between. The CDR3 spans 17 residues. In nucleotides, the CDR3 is TGTGCCAGCAGCGACACTACCCCAGGGGTTGTAGGTGAAAAACTGTTTTTT. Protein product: CASSDTTPGVVGEKLFF.

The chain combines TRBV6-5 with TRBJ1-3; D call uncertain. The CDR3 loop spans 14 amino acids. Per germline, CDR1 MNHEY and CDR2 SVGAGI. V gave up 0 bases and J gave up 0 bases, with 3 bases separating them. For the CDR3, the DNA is TGTGCCAGCAGTTACTCCGGCTCTGGAAACACCATATATTTT. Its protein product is CASSYSGSGNTIYF.

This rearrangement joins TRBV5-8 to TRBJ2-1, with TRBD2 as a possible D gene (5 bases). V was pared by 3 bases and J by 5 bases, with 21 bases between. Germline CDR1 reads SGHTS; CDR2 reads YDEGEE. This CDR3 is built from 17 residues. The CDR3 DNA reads TGTGCCAGCAGCTGGTGGCAGGACTCGGCCGGGAACAATGAGCAGTTCTTC. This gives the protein CASSWWQDSAGNNEQFF.

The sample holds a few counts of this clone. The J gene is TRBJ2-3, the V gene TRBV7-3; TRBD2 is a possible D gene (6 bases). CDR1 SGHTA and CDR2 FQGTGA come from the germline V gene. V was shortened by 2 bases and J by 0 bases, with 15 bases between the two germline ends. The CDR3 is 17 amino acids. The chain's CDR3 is CASSLFSGGKSTDTQYF. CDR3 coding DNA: TGTGCCAGCAGCTTATTTTCGGGCGGGAAAAGCACAGATACGCAGTATTTT.